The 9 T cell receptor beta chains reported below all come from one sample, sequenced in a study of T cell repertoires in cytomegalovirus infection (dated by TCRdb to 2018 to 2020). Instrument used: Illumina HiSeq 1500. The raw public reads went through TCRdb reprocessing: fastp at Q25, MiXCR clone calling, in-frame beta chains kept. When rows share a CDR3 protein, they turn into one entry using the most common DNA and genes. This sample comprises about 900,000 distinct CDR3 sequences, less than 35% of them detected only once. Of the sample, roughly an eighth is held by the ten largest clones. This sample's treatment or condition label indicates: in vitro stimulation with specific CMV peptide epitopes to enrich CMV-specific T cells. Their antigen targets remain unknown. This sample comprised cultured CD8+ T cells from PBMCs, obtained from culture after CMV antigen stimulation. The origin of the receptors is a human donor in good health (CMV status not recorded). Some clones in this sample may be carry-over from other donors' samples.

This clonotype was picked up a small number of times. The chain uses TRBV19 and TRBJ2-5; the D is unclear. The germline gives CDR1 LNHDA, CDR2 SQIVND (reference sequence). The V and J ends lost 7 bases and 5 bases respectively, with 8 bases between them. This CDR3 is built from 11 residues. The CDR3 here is CASMSDETQYF. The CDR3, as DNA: TGTGCCAGTATGTCGGATGAGACCCAGTACTTC.

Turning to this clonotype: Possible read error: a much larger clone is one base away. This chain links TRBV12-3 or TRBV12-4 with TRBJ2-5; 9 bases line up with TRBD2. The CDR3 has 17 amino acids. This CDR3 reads CTSSFSLAGLYQETQYF. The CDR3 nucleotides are TGTACCAGCAGTTTTAGTCTAGCGGGATTGTACCAAGAGACCCAGTACTTC.

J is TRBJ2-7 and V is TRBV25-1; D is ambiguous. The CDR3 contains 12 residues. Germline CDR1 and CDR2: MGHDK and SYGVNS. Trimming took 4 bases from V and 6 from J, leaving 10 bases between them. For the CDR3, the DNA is TGTGCCAGCAGTGCAACACCTCTCGAGCAGTACTTC. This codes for CASSATPLEQYF.

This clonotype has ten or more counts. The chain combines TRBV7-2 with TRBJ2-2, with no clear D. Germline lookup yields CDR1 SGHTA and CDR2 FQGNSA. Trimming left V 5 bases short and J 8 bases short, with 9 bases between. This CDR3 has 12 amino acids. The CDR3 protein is CASSPAVGELFF. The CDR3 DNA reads TGTGCCAGCAGCCCTGCCGTGGGGGAGCTGTTTTTT.

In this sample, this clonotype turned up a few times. CDR3 nucleotide sequence: TGTGCCAGCAGTTTAGGGTGGGACAGGCCGATACCTGGGGCCAACGTCCTGACTTTC. Translated, it gives CASSLGWDRPIPGANVLTF. The genes are TRBV27 and TRBJ2-6; TRBD1 matches at 8 bases. CDR3 size: 19 residues. The V gene's germline CDR1 is MNHEY and CDR2 SMNVEV (reference sequence). Losses at the gene ends were 2 bases for V and 2 bases for J; bases not matched to a gene: 11.

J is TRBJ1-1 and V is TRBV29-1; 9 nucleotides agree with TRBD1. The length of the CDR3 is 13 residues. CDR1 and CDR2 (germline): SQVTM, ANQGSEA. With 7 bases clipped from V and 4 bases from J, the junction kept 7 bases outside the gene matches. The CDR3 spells CSALTGGLTEAFF. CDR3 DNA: TGCAGCGCCCTGACAGGGGGACTCACTGAAGCTTTCTTT.

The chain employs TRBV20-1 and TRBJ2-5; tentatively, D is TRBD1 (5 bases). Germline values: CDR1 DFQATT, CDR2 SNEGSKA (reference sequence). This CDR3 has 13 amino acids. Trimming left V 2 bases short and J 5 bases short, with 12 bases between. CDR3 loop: CSARPVGVETQYF. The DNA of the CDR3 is TGCAGTGCTAGACCAGTAGGGGTCGAGACCCAGTACTTC.

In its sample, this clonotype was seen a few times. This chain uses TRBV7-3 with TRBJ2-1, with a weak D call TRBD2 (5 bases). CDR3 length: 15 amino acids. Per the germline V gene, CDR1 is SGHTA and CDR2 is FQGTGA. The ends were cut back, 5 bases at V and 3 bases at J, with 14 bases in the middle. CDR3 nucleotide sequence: TGTGCCAGCAGCCCAGAGGGCAACGGCTACAATGAGCAGTTCTTC. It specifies CASSPEGNGYNEQFF.

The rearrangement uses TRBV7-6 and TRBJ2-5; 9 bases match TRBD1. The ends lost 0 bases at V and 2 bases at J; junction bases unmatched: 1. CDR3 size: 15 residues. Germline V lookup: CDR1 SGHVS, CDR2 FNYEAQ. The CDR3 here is CASSLADRGQETQYF. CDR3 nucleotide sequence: TGTGCCAGCAGCTTAGCGGACAGGGGACAAGAGACCCAGTACTTC. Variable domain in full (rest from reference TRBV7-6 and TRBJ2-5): GAGVSQSPRYKVTKRGQDVALRCDPISGHVSLYWYRQALGQGPEFLTYFNYEAQQDKSGLPNDRFSAERPEGSISTLTIQRTEQRDSAMYRCASSLADRGQETQYFGPGTRLLVL.